What follows describes a single T cell receptor (beta chain). Its antigen is undetermined. Losses at the gene ends were 6 bases for V and 5 bases for J; bases not matched to a gene: 7. CDR1 and CDR2 from the germline V gene are SNHLY and FYNNEI. This CDR3 is built from 14 residues. This sample was included in a study of cytomegalovirus exposure and HLA in healthy donors. PCR was performed using 60 Vbeta and 13 Jbeta primers. Sequenced by immunoSEQ multiplex PCR; TCRdb stores in-frame clones only, minus some. The top ten hold roughly 1.2% of the sample, which has under 150,000 clones, roughly 80% seen once. Whole-study results and caveats: Cytomegalovirus-associated TCR beta chains were listed, numbering 164.

This chain connects TRBV2 to TRBJ2-5; 9 bases fit TRBD1. This sequence was found in a boy under 18 in good health and CMV-seronegative. The specimen was PBMCs. The DNA of the CDR3 is TGTGCCAGCAGATCCAGTGACAGGGGGGAGACCCAGTACTTC. Protein product: CASRSSDRGETQYF.